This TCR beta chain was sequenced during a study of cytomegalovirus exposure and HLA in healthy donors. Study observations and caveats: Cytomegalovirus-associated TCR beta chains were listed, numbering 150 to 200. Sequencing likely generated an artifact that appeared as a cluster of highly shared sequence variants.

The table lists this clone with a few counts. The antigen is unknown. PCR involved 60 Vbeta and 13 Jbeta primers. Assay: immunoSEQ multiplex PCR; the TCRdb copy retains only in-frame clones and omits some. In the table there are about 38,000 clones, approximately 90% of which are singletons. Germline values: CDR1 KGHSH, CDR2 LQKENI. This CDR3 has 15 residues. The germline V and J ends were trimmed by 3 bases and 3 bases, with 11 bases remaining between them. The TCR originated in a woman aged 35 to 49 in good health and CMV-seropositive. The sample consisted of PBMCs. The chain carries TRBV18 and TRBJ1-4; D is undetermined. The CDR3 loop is CASSPAEVPNEKLFF. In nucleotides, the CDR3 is TGTGCCAGCTCACCTGCCGAGGTGCCTAATGAAAAACTGTTTTTT.